The present TCR beta chain was sequenced within a study of response to subunit inactivated influenza vaccine. In TCRdb, the RT-PCR reads were re-called with MiXCR into one record per CDR3 protein. This repertoire shows 400,000 to 650,000 distinct CDR3 sequences, approximately 7.7% found once; its top ten account for around 14%. In its sample, this clonotype was seen a few times. Antigen: not known. Regarding the study as a whole: The authors offered the suggestion that each seasonal influenza vaccination recruits few new T cells.

V gave up 7 bases and J gave up 2 bases, with 9 bases separating them. Per the germline V gene, CDR1 is MNHEY and CDR2 is SVGEGT. The CDR3 runs 13 residues. Source: PBMCs from blood, taken roughly 24 months after vaccination. The chain joins TRBV6-2 or TRBV6-3 to TRBJ1-3; D possibly corresponds to TRBD1 (6 bases). This TCR derives from a man between 50 and 70 years old who received an inactivated influenza vaccine. CDR3 loop: CASKAGAGNTIYF. DNA of the CDR3: TGTGCCAGCAAGGCAGGGGCTGGAAACACCATATATTTT.